At least ten counts were recorded for the clone carrying this T cell receptor (beta chain). No antigen is known for it. A library made for alpha chains picked up this beta chain off target, so its size means little. The time point was: sample taken at primary tumor resection. These data belong to a study of spatial heterogeneity in lung cancer. Germline V gene sequence: CDR1 SGHTA, CDR2 FQGNSA. V was pared by 1 base and J by 4 bases, with 7 bases of the junction left unmatched. The CDR3 spans 16 residues. The study's findings and limits: Counts of expanded intratumoral alpha and beta TCRs tracked tumor mutation counts. In tumor T cells, estimated coverage reached around 7% for alpha chains and approximately 13% for beta chains.

Each TCR cDNA molecule carried a unique molecular identifier. In TCRdb, the 5' RACE reads were re-called with MiXCR into one record per CDR3 protein. The table lists some 7,900 distinct CDR3 sequences, under 7.5% of them singletons, with 15% to 20% in the top ten. The input for sequencing was lung tumor tissue, taken at surgery. This chain joins TRBV7-2 and TRBJ2-7; 10 positions agree with TRBD2. This receptor was identified in a female donor with early-stage non-small cell lung cancer. The CDR3 is CASSLGASGSFYEQYF. CDR3 bases: TGTGCCAGCAGCTTAGGGGCTAGCGGGAGTTTTTACGAGCAGTACTTC.